What follows describes a single TCR beta chain. Antigen unknown. A 5'RACE template-switching step, the method used to make TCR cDNA, added a universal primer site and UMIs. A single record per CDR3 protein comes from TCRdb applying MiXCR to the 5' RACE reads. The data show 120,000 or so distinct CDR3 sequences, 12% to 15% seen once. This entry belongs to a study of T cells after yellow fever vaccination. Across the study: Those fractions that held only low numbers of cells were prepared using the SMART-Seq v4 Ultra Low Input RNA kit. Study-wide results and caveats: It was the secondary response that reached its peak faster, day 5 versus 15, but it was weaker.

The CDR3 contains 15 residues. From germline, CDR1 is SGHTA and CDR2 FQGNSA. J gave up 5 bases and V 6 bases, and 13 bases lay outside the gene matches. The sample consisted of CD8+ T cells sorted from PBMCs, taken 5 days after the yellow fever booster vaccination. This receptor was obtained from a man aged 18-30 years who received the YFV17D yellow fever vaccine. V and J are TRBV7-2 and TRBJ2-7, with 7 nucleotides matching TRBD1. CDR3 bases: TGTGCCAGCAGTTTTACCCGACAGGGCGTGAACGAGCAGTACGTC. This encodes CASSFTRQGVNEQYV.